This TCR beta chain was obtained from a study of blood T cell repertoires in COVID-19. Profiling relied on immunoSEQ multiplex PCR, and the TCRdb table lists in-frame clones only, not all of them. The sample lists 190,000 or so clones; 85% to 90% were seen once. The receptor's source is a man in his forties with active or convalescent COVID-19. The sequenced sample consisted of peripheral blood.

The CDR3 loop is CASSDPGGAIGELFF. The CDR3 bases are TGCGCCAGCAGCGATCCCGGGGGGGCCATCGGGGAGCTGTTTTTT. The J gene is TRBJ2-2, the V gene TRBV5-1; 8 positions agree with TRBD2. The CDR3 runs to 15 residues. With 4 bases clipped from V and 7 bases from J, the junction kept 9 bases outside the gene matches. Germline loops: CDR1 SGHRS, CDR2 YFSETQ.